This T cell receptor beta chain was captured in a study of T cell responses to AZD1222 COVID-19 vaccine. Looked up from germline, CDR1 is SEHNR and CDR2 is FQNEAQ (reference sequence). V lost 5 bases and J lost 0, with 17 bases in between. This CDR3 has 16 residues. The protocol was immunoSEQ multiplex PCR, while the TCRdb copy is restricted to in-frame clones and leaves out a portion. The repertoire holds around 120,000 clones, with around 82% as singletons. On this clone itself: The antigen is not known.

Points from the study as a whole: Among AZD1222 vaccinees, only 5 to 7 were seropositive at baseline. Among vaccine-associated CD4 TCRs, coverage spanned spike, with dominance at 160-218 and 743-854.

Material: peripheral blood, obtained on day 0 of AZD1222 vaccination. V is TRBV7-9 and J is TRBJ2-7; D unclear. The receptor was isolated from an adult in good health. The CDR3 bases are TGTGCCAGCAGCCCTGAGTTTGGTAGGAGCTCCTACGAGCAGTACTTC. Its protein product is CASSPEFGRSSYEQYF.